This entry lists 30 T cell receptor beta chains sequenced from one sample in a study of sequential checkpoint blockade in melanoma (dated by TCRdb to about 2019). The treatment or condition tag for this specimen amounts to: randomized to nivolumab then ipilimumab (arm A) or the reverse (arm B). Library construction relied on the immunoSEQ multiplex PCR assay. TCRdb's version of the immuneACCESS table is confined to in-frame rearrangements and falls short of the full clone set. An unresolved V gene accounts for under half of the shortfall where checked; the remainder is of unknown origin. Recorded for this sample are fewer than 35,000 clones; 60% to 80% of them occurred a single time. Over 20% of the sample rests with the top ten. Sequencing was performed on CD8+ T cells sorted from blood (inferred from file names), taken from a patient given nivolumab and ipilimumab in sequence. Receptors were obtained from a human donor with melanoma.

This clone came up a few times. The chain carries TRBV7-9 and TRBJ1-3, with a possible D match to TRBD1 (6 bases). The CDR3 sequence is 13 residues long. The V gene's germline CDR1 is SEHNR and CDR2 FQNEAQ (reference sequence). Trimming shortened V by 8 bases and J by 1 base, and 9 bases separated the two germline ends. The CDR3 is CASAQGSGNTIYF. CDR3 bases: TGTGCCAGCGCGCAGGGGTCTGGAAACACCATATATTTT.

The rearrangement uses TRBV28 and TRBJ2-7; 8 bases map to TRBD2. The CDR3 runs to 13 residues. V shed 7 bases, J shed 2 bases, and the junction held 4 bases outside the gene matches. Germline CDR1 reads MDHEN; CDR2 reads SYDVKM. The CDR3 sequence is CASKLAGTYEQYF. The CDR3, as DNA: TGTGCCAGCAAATTAGCGGGGACCTACGAGCAGTACTTC.

The table lists this clone with a few counts. The V call is TRBV5-6, the J call TRBJ2-1, with 9 bases matching TRBD1. The V and J ends lost 0 bases and 2 bases, in that order; junction bases with no gene match: 3. Germline assignment: CDR1 SGHDT and CDR2 YYEEEE. CDR3 length equals 16 residues. The DNA of the CDR3 is TGTGCCAGCAGCTTGGGGGGGGACAGGGCCTACAATGAGCAGTTCTTC. It codes for CASSLGGDRAYNEQFF.

The chain has TRBV29-1 and TRBJ2-5; tentatively, D is TRBD1 (5 bases). Germline CDR1 and CDR2: SQVTM and ANQGSEA. V gave up 0 bases and J gave up 4 bases, with 12 bases separating them. CDR3 size: 14 residues. This chain's CDR3 is CSVEEGAGPETQYF. DNA of the CDR3: TGCAGCGTTGAAGAGGGTGCAGGGCCAGAGACCCAGTACTTC.

J is TRBJ2-1 and V is TRBV4-1, with D tentatively TRBD2 (5 bases). The V gene lost 0 bases and the J gene lost 3 bases, with 9 bases spanning the gap. The CDR3 spans 15 residues. Germline V gives CDR1 MGHRA, CDR2 YSYEKL. CDR3 sequence: CASSQDGGFYNEQFF. In DNA, the CDR3 is TGCGCCAGCAGCCAAGATGGAGGCTTCTACAATGAGCAGTTCTTC.

This chain uses TRBV2 with TRBJ2-7; 7 nucleotides agree with TRBD2. Losses at the gene ends were 3 bases for V and 0 bases for J; bases not matched to a gene: 5. This CDR3 comprises 15 residues. Germline CDR1 SNHLY, CDR2 FYNNEI. This chain's CDR3 is CASSEERGSSYEQYF. Written as DNA, the CDR3 is TGTGCCAGCAGTGAGGAGCGGGGAAGCTCCTACGAGCAGTACTTC.

The chain combines TRBV2 with TRBJ2-1; 9 bases are shared with TRBD2. The junction had 9 bases not matched to a gene; V was cut back by 0 bases and J by 6 bases. The CDR3 totals 17 residues. Germline lookup yields CDR1 SNHLY and CDR2 FYNNEI. The CDR3 DNA reads as TGTGCCAGCAGTGAAGCGCTTCGGCGGGAGGGGGGCAATGAGCAGTTCTTC. This encodes CASSEALRREGGNEQFF. The full variable domain, rest sourced from reference TRBV2 and TRBJ2-1, is EPEVTQTPSHQVTQMGQEVILRCVPISNHLYFYWYRQILGQKVEFLVSFYNNEISEKSEIFDDQFSVERPDGSNFTLKIRSTKLEDSAMYFCASSEALRREGGNEQFFGPGTRLTVL.

The chain links TRBV5-5 to TRBJ1-2; TRBD1 matches 7 bases. This CDR3 is built from 16 residues. The V gene end was trimmed by 4 bases and the J gene end by 2 bases; junction bases not matched to a gene: 11. Germline V gene sequence: CDR1 SGHKS, CDR2 YYEKEE (reference sequence). DNA of the CDR3: TGTGCCAGCAGCGCGGGCCGGGACAGTGTAAACTATGGCTACACCTTC. It is translated as CASSAGRDSVNYGYTF.

V and J are TRBV7-9 and TRBJ1-2; the D gene is possibly TRBD1 (6 bases). Germline V gene lookup returns CDR1 SEHNR and CDR2 FQNEAQ (reference sequence). The CDR3 is 14 amino acids. Trimming left V 4 bases short and J 0 bases short, with 9 bases between. CDR3 sequence (DNA): TGTGCCAGCAGCTGGGACACAACTAACTATGGCTACACCTTC. Its translation is CASSWDTTNYGYTF.

This clone occurred once. The V gene is TRBV12-5, the J gene TRBJ2-1, with 10 bases aligning to TRBD2. Germline CDR1 reads LGHNT; CDR2 reads FRNRAP. The trim removed 5 bases at V and 8 bases at J, leaving 9 bases unmatched. The CDR3 loop spans 15 amino acids. The CDR3 reads CASGAGLAAGDEQFF. The CDR3 DNA sequence: TGTGCTAGTGGTGCCGGACTAGCGGCGGGGGATGAGCAGTTCTTC.

This clone is a singleton in its sample. The chain employs TRBV9 and TRBJ2-7; 8 bases fit TRBD1. CDR3 length equals 13 residues. CDR1 is SGDLS and CDR2 is YYNGEE in the germline V gene. V lost 4 bases, J lost 6 bases, and 6 bases stayed unmatched. CDR3 loop: CASSSWTGSEQYF. The CDR3 DNA reads TGTGCCAGCAGCTCTTGGACAGGGAGCGAGCAGTACTTC.

Regarding this clone: Other nucleotide sequences from this sample produce the same CDR3. The genes are TRBV2 and TRBJ2-1; 11 nucleotides align to TRBD2. The CDR3 is made up of 15 amino acids. Trimming at V came to 7 bases and at J to 6 bases, leaving 8 bases not matched to a gene. Germline CDR1 and CDR2: SNHLY and FYNNEI. The CDR3 nucleotides are TGTGCCAGCATCCCATTTAGCGGGAGGGGCAATGAGCAGTTCTTC. Protein product: CASIPFSGRGNEQFF.

The V and J genes are TRBV2 and TRBJ2-1; perhaps TRBD1 as D (6 bases). The CDR3 spans 16 residues. Trimming shortened V by 8 bases and J by 7 bases, and 24 bases separated the two germline ends. In germline, CDR1 is SNHLY, CDR2 FYNNEI. The CDR3 bases are TGTGCCAGCCACCCGAGTCGGACCAGGGGTGCGAATGAGCAGTTCTTC. This translates into CASHPSRTRGANEQFF.

The J gene is TRBJ1-1, the V gene TRBV27; 9 nucleotides match TRBD1. Per germline, CDR1 MNHEY and CDR2 SMNVEV (reference sequence). This CDR3 contains 14 residues. V was clipped by 5 bases and J by 3 bases; unmatched bases: 4. Here the CDR3 DNA reads TGTGCCAGCAGTCCGACAGGGGGGTACACTGAAGCTTTCTTT. Translation gives CASSPTGGYTEAFF.

This clone has only a few counts. J is TRBJ1-2 and V is TRBV6-5, with 10 bases matching TRBD1. Trimming cost V 4 bases and J 5 bases; bases outside gene matches: 4. CDR1 MNHEY and CDR2 SVGAGI come from the germline V gene. There are 14 residues in the CDR3. This CDR3 is CASSFGTGDYGYTF. The CDR3 nucleotides are TGTGCCAGCAGTTTTGGGACAGGGGATTATGGCTACACCTTC.

This chain uses TRBV27 with TRBJ2-7; 15 nucleotides agree with TRBD2. Germline values: CDR1 MNHEY, CDR2 SMNVEV (reference sequence). This CDR3 is 15 amino acids long. V dropped 2 bases and J dropped 6; count of bases not matched to a gene: 2. DNA of the CDR3: TGTGCCAGCAGTTTAGGACTAGCGGGAGGGGGCGAGCAGTACTTC. Protein: CASSLGLAGGGEQYF.

The chain recombines TRBV9 with TRBJ2-5, with a tentative D call TRBD1 (5 bases). The last part of the DNA fits TRBJ2-7 better; the J call may be wrong. Germline V gene lookup returns CDR1 SGDLS and CDR2 YYNGEE. The CDR3 runs to 13 residues. The CDR3 here is CASSVAQGSEQYF. The CDR3 DNA follows: TGTGCCAGCAGCGTAGCCCAGGGAAGCGAGCAGTACTTC.

For this clone: This sample includes further DNA sequences coding for the same CDR3. The gene calls are TRBV4-3 and TRBJ2-5, with D hard to call. Germline V CDR1 and CDR2: LGHNA, YSLEER. The CDR3 has 14 residues. The germline V and J ends were trimmed by 0 bases and 4 bases, with 9 bases remaining between them. The CDR3 region has the DNA TGCGCCAGCAGCCAAGATCGAGTTCGAGAGACCCAGTACTTC. It translates to CASSQDRVRETQYF.

This clone was recorded only once. This rearrangement joins TRBV27 to TRBJ2-7; a weak D match, TRBD2 (5 bases). Germline CDR1 reads MNHEY; CDR2 reads SMNVEV (reference sequence). The CDR3 totals 15 residues. The V and J ends lost 1 base and 3 bases respectively, with 13 bases between them. CDR3 loop: CASSLFTSRDYEQYF. The CDR3, as DNA: TGTGCCAGCAGTTTATTTACTAGTAGGGACTACGAGCAGTACTTC.

This clone was detected only a few times. The chain links TRBV27 to TRBJ2-5; tentative D call: TRBD1 (6 bases). The CDR3 has 15 amino acids. Germline CDR1 reads MNHEY; CDR2 reads SMNVEV (reference sequence). The ends were cut back, 5 bases at V and 5 bases at J, with 18 bases in the middle. In DNA, the CDR3 is TGTGCCAGCAGTACATCCGGGACATGGGGGGAGACCCAGTACTTC. This codes for CASSTSGTWGETQYF.

The CDR3: CASSPGGTYEQYF. The CDR3 region has the DNA TGTGCCAGCAGCCCAGGGGGCACCTACGAGCAGTACTTC. The V gene is TRBV6-5, the J gene TRBJ2-7; 8 bases are a match to TRBD1. Germline V gene data show CDR1 as MNHEY and CDR2 as SVGAGI. V shed 6 bases, J shed 2 bases, and the junction held 3 bases outside the gene matches. The CDR3 runs 13 residues.

Only a few counts were recorded for this clone. V is TRBV9 and J is TRBJ2-3; no firm D call. Germline-derived CDR1 and CDR2 are SGDLS and YYNGEE. Deletions cut 4 bases from V and 2 bases from J, with 5 bases between. The CDR3 has 12 residues. The CDR3 DNA reads TGTGCCAGCAGCCCCAACACAGATACGCAGTATTTT. Its protein product is CASSPNTDTQYF.

The V call is TRBV27, the J call TRBJ2-2; D may be TRBD1 (6 bases). The germline V and J ends were trimmed by 3 bases and 1 base, with 12 bases remaining between them. Germline V lookup: CDR1 MNHEY, CDR2 SMNVEV (reference sequence). The CDR3 totals 16 residues. The CDR3 bases are TGTGCCAGCAGTTTTCCCGGACAGTTGAACACCGGGGAGCTGTTTTTT. This encodes CASSFPGQLNTGELFF.

Points on this clone: Relative to the germline gene, one junction end is altered; a read error may explain this. This rearrangement joins TRBV14 to TRBJ1-2, with 7 bases matching TRBD1. This CDR3 spans 16 amino acids. The germline V gene has CDR1 SGHDN and CDR2 FVKESK. CDR3 in amino acids: CASSLWTGSFNDGYTF. DNA for the CDR3: TGTGCCAGCAGCCTATGGACAGGTAGCTTTAACGATGGCTACACCTTC.

V gene TRBV5-1 combines with J gene TRBJ1-1, with D perhaps TRBD1 (6 bases). With 4 bases removed from V and 1 base from J, the gap between germline ends came to 11 bases. Germline loops: CDR1 SGHRS, CDR2 YFSETQ. The CDR3 totals 14 residues. The chain's CDR3 is CASSGGQRNTEAFF. CDR3 sequence (DNA): TGCGCCAGCAGCGGCGGACAGAGGAACACTGAAGCTTTCTTT.

This clone has more than one count but fewer than ten. As DNA, the CDR3 is TGTGCCAGCTCACCACGCGACAGGCGTGCTGGAAACACCATATATTTT. Amino acid sequence: CASSPRDRRAGNTIYF. The chain couples TRBV18 to TRBJ1-3, with D tentatively TRBD1 (6 bases). The ends were cut back, 1 base at V and 2 bases at J, with 12 bases in the middle. This CDR3 is built from 16 residues. Germline V gene lookup returns CDR1 KGHSH and CDR2 LQKENI.

This clone was recorded only once. The V gene is TRBV19, the J gene TRBJ2-3; 9 positions match TRBD1. After removal of 9 bases from V and 4 bases from J, the junction contained 5 bases not matched to a gene. CDR1 and CDR2 (germline): LNHDA, SQIVND (reference sequence). CDR3 length equals 13 residues. CDR3 in amino acids: CASSGTGSDTQYF. CDR3 bases: TGTGCCAGCTCCGGGACAGGGTCAGATACGCAGTATTTT.

The chain recombines TRBV19 with TRBJ2-7, with D perhaps TRBD1 (5 bases). Looked up from germline, CDR1 is LNHDA and CDR2 is SQIVND (reference sequence). The ends were cut back, 4 bases at V and 3 bases at J, with 13 bases in the middle. The CDR3 is made up of 14 amino acids. CDR3: CASSTAGHNYEQYF. In DNA, the CDR3 is TGTGCCAGTAGTACCGCCGGACATAACTACGAGCAGTACTTC.

V and J are TRBV7-9 and TRBJ1-2; D not resolved. The CDR3 length is 15 residues. V was trimmed by 4 bases and J by 7 bases, leaving 19 bases between them. The germline V gene has CDR1 SEHNR and CDR2 FQNEAQ (reference sequence). This CDR3 is CASSSPRTQKAGYTF. Written as DNA, the CDR3 is TGTGCCAGCAGCTCCCCCCGGACTCAGAAAGCTGGCTACACCTTC. The variable domain in full, with the rest retrieved from reference TRBV7-9 and TRBJ1-2, is DTGVSQNPRHKITKRGQNVTFRCDPISEHNRLYWYRQTLGQGPEFLTYFQNEAQLEKSRLLSDRFSAERPKGSFSTLEIQRTEQGDSAMYLCASSSPRTQKAGYTFGSGTRLTVV.

V gene TRBV29-1 combines with J gene TRBJ2-7; 7 bases map to TRBD1. Germline CDR1 SQVTM, CDR2 ANQGSEA. The V segment lost 4 bases and the J segment 7 bases; nucleotides outside the gene matches: 7. The CDR3 loop spans 12 amino acids. CDR3 sequence: CSVGTGLGEQYF. The CDR3 DNA follows: TGCAGCGTTGGGACAGGCCTTGGGGAGCAGTACTTC.